By share of the sample, the clone carrying this TCR beta chain is medium-sized. Its antigen is not identified. Other DNA sequences in the sample encode the same CDR3. The blood sample was taken during the colonoscopy visit. The table came from immunoSEQ multiplex PCR; TCRdb's copy has only in-frame clones and leaves some out. Counted here are 30,000 to 45,000 clones, 83% occurring once; the ten biggest clones make up roughly 24%. This CDR3 is built from 14 residues. The germline V gene encodes CDR1 SGHDT and CDR2 YYEEEE. V lost 2 bases and J 3 bases, leaving 12 bases between the germline ends. The source of the sample is a study of pediatric ulcerative colitis. Looking at the study overall: Disease was pancolitis in seven or eight and left-sided in two, histology-confirmed.

General observations from the study: Blood-rectal clonal overlap within each person was significantly higher in ulcerative colitis patients than controls. This repertoire reflects total lymphocytes rather than subpopulations like regulatory T cells.

V and J are TRBV5-6 and TRBJ2-7; TRBD2 is a possible D gene (5 bases). The sequencing input was blood. The sequence was collected from a girl between 10 and 17 years old with moderate ulcerative colitis. The CDR3 spells CASSLTSGYYEQYF. DNA for the CDR3: TGTGCCAGCAGCTTAACCAGCGGATACTACGAGCAGTACTTC.